The source of this T cell receptor (beta chain) is a study of human T cells and chemical hapten exposure. At the level of the study: In the sensitization step, 2% DPC was placed on approximately 2 cm by approximately 2 cm of upper inner arm skin.

As regards this clonotype: Its antigen remains unidentified.

Study results and caveats: The study found expanded TCRs formed significantly more large CDR3 similarity clusters than controls.

The CDR3 extends over 11 amino acids. V lost 4 bases and J lost 7, with 5 bases in between. CDR1 and CDR2 from the germline V gene are SGHTA and FQGNSA. TCRdb independently ran MiXCR on the RACE reads; one entry per CDR3 protein. This sample has 80,000 to 95,000 distinct CDR3 sequences, with approximately 12% found just once. Noted time point: patch test 1, 2 weeks after DPC sensitization. The treatment is: therapeutic diphenylcyclopropenone sensitization with weekly scalp DPC. Before extraction, the whole blood was not fractionated, and total RNA was taken from it. The genes are TRBV7-2 and TRBJ2-1; D ambiguous. Here the sequenced sample was whole blood, taken in connection with sensitization to the hapten diphenylcyclopropenone (DPC). This receptor was obtained from a woman aged 50 to 60 with alopecia areata. Some clones in this sample may be carry-over from other donors' samples. The CDR3 sequence is CASSSWNEQFF. CDR3 nucleotide sequence: TGTGCCAGCAGCTCATGGAATGAGCAGTTCTTC.